The text below deals with one T cell receptor beta chain. Antigen: not known. TCRdb's table, derived via immunoSEQ multiplex PCR, lists solely in-frame clones and lacks some. The sample shows 35,000 to 55,000 clones, about 95% of them seen only once. These data belong to a study of OX40 agonist ivuxolimab in advanced cancers. Regarding the study as a whole: Normalized expansion of T-cell clones was also low for some nonresponders.

Germline V gene lookup returns CDR1 SGHNT and CDR2 YYREEE (reference sequence). The CDR3 runs to 14 residues. V was trimmed by 2 bases and J by 1 base, leaving 10 bases between them. The chain joins TRBV5-4 to TRBJ2-7; the D gene could be TRBD1 or TRBD2 (5 bases each). The TCR comes from an adult with an advanced solid tumor such as melanoma, head and neck, liver or kidney cancer. Sample: CD4+ or CD8+ T cells sorted from blood, taken in a trial of the OX40 agonist ivuxolimab. DNA of the CDR3: TGTGCCAGCAGCTTCCGGGACCAGTCCTACGAGCAGTACTTC. This gives the protein CASSFRDQSYEQYF.